The 2 T cell receptor beta chains presented below share a single source sample, sequenced in a study of blood T cell repertoires in COVID-19. The table came from immunoSEQ multiplex PCR; TCRdb's copy has only in-frame clones and leaves some out. The top ten hold 24% of the sample, which has about 25,000 clones, 75% to 85% seen once. Sample: peripheral blood. These receptors all stem from a human donor in a cohort sampled during active COVID-19.

This chain uses TRBV5-1 with TRBJ1-1; 8 nucleotides agree with TRBD1. CDR1 and CDR2 from the germline V gene are SGHRS and YFSETQ. Trimming removed 4 bases from V and 4 bases from J; junction bases left unmatched: 9. The CDR3 contains 15 residues. The CDR3, as DNA: TGCGCCAGCAGCCTCGGACAGGGCGGGGGCACTGAAGCTTTCTTT. Translation gives CASSLGQGGGTEAFF.

The chain is built from TRBV7-9 and TRBJ2-1; 9 bases are a match to TRBD2. The length of the CDR3 is 17 residues. Losses at the gene ends were 3 bases for V and 8 bases for J; bases not matched to a gene: 14. The V gene's germline CDR1 is SEHNR and CDR2 FQNEAQ (reference sequence). CDR3 protein: CASSFPRAGGPTDEQFF. The CDR3 coding sequence is TGTGCCAGCAGCTTTCCGAGGGCGGGAGGGCCGACGGATGAGCAGTTCTTC. Using reference TRBV7-9 and TRBJ2-1 for the parts outside the CDR3, the full variable domain is DTGVSQNPRHKITKRGQNVTFRCDPISEHNRLYWYRQTLGQGPEFLTYFQNEAQLEKSRLLSDRFSAERPKGSFSTLEIQRTEQGDSAMYLCASSFPRAGGPTDEQFFGPGTRLTVL.